The present T cell receptor (beta chain) was sequenced within a study of blood T cell repertoires in COVID-19. Study-wide context: Both acute and convalescent COVID-19 samples were obtained from the United States, Italy and Spain. Nucleic acid was either cDNA or gDNA, and it came from T cells, B-cell-depleted T cells, or PBMCs.

The CDR3 extends over 11 amino acids. V was trimmed by 5 bases and J by 8 bases, leaving 9 bases between them. Germline lookup yields CDR1 MNHEY and CDR2 SVGAGI. Source study methods: Amplification of reference gene primers provided the estimated nucleated cell counts. Sequencing used immunoSEQ multiplex PCR; TCRdb keeps in-frame clones, though not all of them. That table furnishes V, J and clone size, whereas the DNA furnished D and trimming. The profile shows about 83,000 clones, about 90% of them singletons. The material sequenced was peripheral blood. The clonotype was recovered from a woman between 50 and 59 years old with active or convalescent COVID-19. This rearrangement joins TRBV6-5 to TRBJ1-2; unclear D gene. In nucleotides, the CDR3 is TGTGCCAGCAGTAACCGGCGGGGCTACACCTTC. This gives the protein CASSNRRGYTF.